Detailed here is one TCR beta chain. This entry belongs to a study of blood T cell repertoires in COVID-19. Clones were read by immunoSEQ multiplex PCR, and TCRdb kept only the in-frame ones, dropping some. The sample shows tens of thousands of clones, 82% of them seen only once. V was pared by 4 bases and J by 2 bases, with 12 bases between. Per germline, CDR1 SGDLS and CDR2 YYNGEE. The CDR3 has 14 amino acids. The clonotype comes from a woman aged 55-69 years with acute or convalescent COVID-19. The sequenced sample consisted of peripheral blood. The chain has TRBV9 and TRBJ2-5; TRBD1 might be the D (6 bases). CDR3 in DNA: TGTGCCAGCAGCCAAGCAGGGGATCAAGAGACCCAGTACTTC. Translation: CASSQAGDQETQYF.